This entry lists 17 T cell receptor beta chains sequenced from one sample in a study of OX40 agonist ivuxolimab in advanced cancers. Profiling relied on immunoSEQ multiplex PCR, and the TCRdb table lists in-frame clones only, not all of them. The repertoire includes around 15,000 clones, roughly three quarters of them detected once, and approximately 15% sits in the top ten. The input for sequencing was CD4+ or CD8+ T cells sorted from blood, taken in a trial of the OX40 agonist ivuxolimab. These receptors originate from an adult with an advanced solid tumor such as melanoma, head and neck, liver or kidney cancer.

The chain has TRBV4-3 and TRBJ2-7, with no clear D. The CDR3 spans 15 residues. The germline V gene has CDR1 LGHNA and CDR2 YSLEER. V was pared by 0 bases and J by 0 bases, with 9 bases between. CDR3 residues: CASSQDWGSSYEQYF. In nucleotides, the CDR3 is TGCGCCAGCAGCCAAGACTGGGGAAGCTCCTACGAGCAGTACTTC.

The gene calls are TRBV9 and TRBJ2-7; D tentatively fits TRBD1 or TRBD2 (5 bases each). CDR1 and CDR2 from the germline V gene are SGDLS and YYNGEE. V dropped 4 bases and J dropped 3 bases, with 17 bases sitting between them. The CDR3 consists of 15 residues. The CDR3 loop is CASSLSGTQDYEQYF. As DNA, the CDR3 is TGTGCCAGCAGCTTGTCGGGGACGCAGGACTACGAGCAGTACTTC.

This chain uses TRBV18 with TRBJ2-1; 8 bases match TRBD2. V lost 0 bases to trimming and J lost 8 bases; unmatched junction nucleotides: 9. The V gene's germline CDR1 is KGHSH and CDR2 LQKENI. This CDR3 is built from 16 residues. The CDR3 protein is CASSPPTGGPRDEQFF. For the CDR3, the DNA is TGTGCCAGCTCACCACCGACGGGGGGGCCTCGGGATGAGCAGTTCTTC.

V usage is TRBV4-3 and J usage is TRBJ2-7, with 15 bases matching TRBD2. Germline V lookup: CDR1 LGHNA, CDR2 YSLEER. This CDR3 is built from 17 residues. After removal of 4 bases from V and 5 bases from J, the junction contained 9 bases not matched to a gene. CDR3 DNA: TGCGCCAGCAGCCGAACCGGGACTAGCGGGGGGCGGGACGAGCAGTACTTC. Its translation: CASSRTGTSGGRDEQYF.

The rearrangement links TRBV9 to TRBJ2-3; 8 nucleotides match TRBD2. With V trimmed by 4 bases and J by 2 bases, 9 bases remained unmatched. CDR3 length equals 16 residues. Germline loops: CDR1 SGDLS, CDR2 YYNGEE. The chain's CDR3 is CASSSVHSGDTDTQYF. In nucleotides, the CDR3 is TGTGCCAGCAGCTCGGTACATAGCGGGGACACAGATACGCAGTATTTT.

J is TRBJ2-1 and V is TRBV5-6; no reliable D call. CDR3 size: 14 residues. Germline V gene data show CDR1 as SGHDT and CDR2 as YYEEEE. Trimming stripped 2 bases from V and 7 bases from J, with 13 bases between. CDR3 coding DNA: TGTGCCAGCAGCTTCGGCCAGATCAGAAATGAGCAGTTCTTC. This gives the protein CASSFGQIRNEQFF.

This chain connects TRBV5-6 to TRBJ2-3; D is unresolved. The CDR3 length is 12 residues. The V gene's germline CDR1 is SGHDT and CDR2 YYEEEE. The V end lost 6 bases, the J end lost 5 bases, and 10 bases lay between the germline ends. CDR3 sequence (DNA): TGTGCCAGCAAAGGACCAAAAGATACGCAGTATTTT. The encoded protein is CASKGPKDTQYF. The complete variable domain, with remaining parts taken from reference TRBV5-6 and TRBJ2-3, reads DAGVTQSPTHLIKTRGQQVTLRCSPKSGHDTVSWYQQALGQGPQFIFQYYEEEERQRGNFPDRFSGHQFPNYSSELNVNALLLGDSALYLCASKGPKDTQYFGPGTRLTVL.

The chain carries TRBV25-1 and TRBJ1-1; tentative D call: TRBD1 (6 bases). This CDR3 is built from 17 residues. Germline V gene sequence: CDR1 MGHDK, CDR2 SYGVNS. V lost 4 bases, J lost 6 bases, and 24 bases lay in between. DNA of the CDR3: TGTGCCAGCAGTGGACCCCGGGGGGGCAGAATTAGGTCTGAAGCTTTCTTT. This translates into CASSGPRGGRIRSEAFF.

This clone was picked up one time. The rearrangement joins TRBV4-1 to TRBJ1-2; D is ambiguous. The germline V gene has CDR1 MGHRA and CDR2 YSYEKL. The germline V and J ends were trimmed by 1 base and 5 bases, with 14 bases remaining between them. The CDR3 spans 15 residues. This chain's CDR3 is CASSQADDFPYGYTF. CDR3 bases: TGCGCCAGCAGCCAAGCGGACGATTTTCCGTATGGCTACACCTTC.

V gene TRBV4-3 combines with J gene TRBJ2-1; TRBD1 matches at 8 bases. Germline CDR1 LGHNA, CDR2 YSLEER. Unmatched junction bases numbered 4, after V lost 7 bases and J lost 5 bases. CDR3 length equals 13 residues. The DNA of the CDR3 is TGCGCCAGCACCGGGACAGGCAACAATGAGCAGTTCTTC. Protein product: CASTGTGNNEQFF.

The rearrangement uses TRBV19 and TRBJ2-7, with 7 bases matching TRBD2. CDR1 and CDR2 (germline): LNHDA, SQIVND (reference sequence). The length of the CDR3 is 15 residues. With V trimmed by 1 base and J by 3 bases, 6 bases remained unmatched. CDR3 protein: CASSIGLGTIYEQYF. The CDR3 nucleotides are TGTGCCAGTAGTATAGGACTGGGGACTATCTACGAGCAGTACTTC.

The chain joins TRBV5-1 to TRBJ2-7, with D possibly being TRBD1 or TRBD2 (5 bases each). The J call is doubtful: the DNA matches TRBJ2-5 better. This CDR3 has 15 residues. The V gene's germline CDR1 is SGHRS and CDR2 YFSETQ. DNA for the CDR3: TGCGCCAGCAGCTTGGCGGAAGTGAGGGGAGAGACCCAGTACTTC. The encoded protein is CASSLAEVRGETQYF.

The chain employs TRBV4-3 and TRBJ1-1; D gene unclear. There are 13 residues in the CDR3. Germline V gene sequence: CDR1 LGHNA, CDR2 YSLEER. The V and J ends lost 0 bases and 7 bases respectively, with 9 bases between them. The DNA of the CDR3 is TGCGCCAGCAGCCAAGATGGGCGGGTTGAAGCTTTCTTT. Translation gives CASSQDGRVEAFF.

The chain links TRBV5-6 to TRBJ1-2; a possible D gene is TRBD1 (6 bases). Germline CDR1 SGHDT, CDR2 YYEEEE. V was shortened by 0 bases and J by 5 bases, with 11 bases between the two germline ends. This CDR3 has 14 residues. CDR3 in amino acids: CASSLVYREYGYTF. The CDR3 bases are TGTGCCAGCAGCTTGGTCTACAGGGAGTATGGCTACACCTTC.

This clone was observed a handful of times. The gene calls are TRBV23-1 and TRBJ1-1; D is unresolved. TRBV23-1 is assigned to the ORF class and has an uncertain function. V shed 9 bases and J shed 3 bases, with 11 bases lying between them. The CDR3 has 12 amino acids. The CDR3 reads CASLLPDTEAFF. The CDR3 nucleotides read TGCGCCAGTCTTTTACCCGACACTGAAGCTTTCTTT.

This chain connects TRBV13 to TRBJ1-1; D gene unclear. Trimming took 10 bases from V and 4 from J, leaving 19 bases between them. Germline CDR1 and CDR2: PRHDT and FYEKMQ (reference sequence). CDR3 length equals 14 residues. CDR3 coding DNA: TGTGCCACGACTCCGGGCCTGAGGAGCACTGAAGCTTTCTTT. Translated, it gives CATTPGLRSTEAFF. Drawing the rest from reference TRBV13 and TRBJ1-1, the complete variable domain is AAGVIQSPRHLIKEKRETATLKCYPIPRHDTVYWYQQGPGQDPQFLISFYEKMQSDKGSIPDRFSAQQFSDYHSELNMSSLELGDSALYFCATTPGLRSTEAFFGQGTRLTVV.

The chain recombines TRBV9 with TRBJ1-5; 8 positions agree with TRBD1. The V segment lost 5 bases and the J segment 9 bases; nucleotides outside the gene matches: 10. The germline V gene encodes CDR1 SGDLS and CDR2 YYNGEE. The CDR3 is 14 amino acids. CDR3 coding DNA: TGTGCCAGCAGTCCTCCAGGGGGCCGGGGGCCCCAGCATTTT. Amino acids: CASSPPGGRGPQHF.